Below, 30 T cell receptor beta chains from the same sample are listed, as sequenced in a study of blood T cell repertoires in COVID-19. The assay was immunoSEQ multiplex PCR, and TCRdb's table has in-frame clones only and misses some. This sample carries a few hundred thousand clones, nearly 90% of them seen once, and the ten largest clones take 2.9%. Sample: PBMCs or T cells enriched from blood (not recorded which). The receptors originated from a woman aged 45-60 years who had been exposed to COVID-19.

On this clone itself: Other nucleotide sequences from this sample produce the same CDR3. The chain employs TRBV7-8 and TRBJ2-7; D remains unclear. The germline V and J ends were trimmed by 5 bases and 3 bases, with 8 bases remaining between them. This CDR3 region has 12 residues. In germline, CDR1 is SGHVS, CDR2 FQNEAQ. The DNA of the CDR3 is TGTGCCAGCAGCCCCACGGGCTACGAGCAGTACTTC. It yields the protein CASSPTGYEQYF.

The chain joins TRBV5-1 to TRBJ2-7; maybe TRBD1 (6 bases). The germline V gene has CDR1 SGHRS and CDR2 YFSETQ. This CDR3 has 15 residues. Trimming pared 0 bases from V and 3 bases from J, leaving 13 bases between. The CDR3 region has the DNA TGCGCCAGCAGCTTGGATGCAGGGGACATCTACGAGCAGTACTTC. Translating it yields CASSLDAGDIYEQYF.

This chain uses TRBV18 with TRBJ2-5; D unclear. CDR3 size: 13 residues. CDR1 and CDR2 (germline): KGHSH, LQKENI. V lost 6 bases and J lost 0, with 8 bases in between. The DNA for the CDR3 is TGTGCCAGCTCCCAACTGTACCAAGAGACCCAGTACTTC. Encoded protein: CASSQLYQETQYF.

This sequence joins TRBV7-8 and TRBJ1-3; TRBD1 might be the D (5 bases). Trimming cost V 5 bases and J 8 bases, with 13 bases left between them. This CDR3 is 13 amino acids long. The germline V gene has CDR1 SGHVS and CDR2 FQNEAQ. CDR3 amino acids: CASSPLGGYTIYF. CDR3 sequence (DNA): TGTGCCAGCAGCCCGTTGGGGGGGTACACCATATATTTT.

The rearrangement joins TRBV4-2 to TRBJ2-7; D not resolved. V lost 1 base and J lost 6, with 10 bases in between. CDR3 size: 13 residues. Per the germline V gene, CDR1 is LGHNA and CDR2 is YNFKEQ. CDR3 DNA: TGTGCCAGCAGCCAAGCAGTTGGCCGCGAGCAGTACTTC. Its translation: CASSQAVGREQYF.

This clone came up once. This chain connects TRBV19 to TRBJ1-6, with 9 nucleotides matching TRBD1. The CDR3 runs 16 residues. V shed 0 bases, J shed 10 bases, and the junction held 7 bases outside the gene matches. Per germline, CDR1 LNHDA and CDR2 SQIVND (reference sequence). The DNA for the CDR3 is TGTGCCAGTAGTATAGATCACGGACAGGGGTGGTCACCCCTCCACTTT. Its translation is CASSIDHGQGWSPLHF.

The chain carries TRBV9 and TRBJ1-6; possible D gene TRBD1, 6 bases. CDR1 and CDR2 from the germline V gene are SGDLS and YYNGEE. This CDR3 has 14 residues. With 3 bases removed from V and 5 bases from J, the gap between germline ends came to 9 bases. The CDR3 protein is CASSDAGDNSPLHF. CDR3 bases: TGTGCCAGCAGCGATGCAGGGGATAATTCACCCCTCCACTTT.

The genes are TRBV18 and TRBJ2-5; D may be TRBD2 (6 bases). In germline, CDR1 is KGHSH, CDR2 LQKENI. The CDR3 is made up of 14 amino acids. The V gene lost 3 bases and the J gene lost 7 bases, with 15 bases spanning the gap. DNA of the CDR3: TGTGCCAGCTCACCGCTAGCGACCGAGGGGACCCAGTACTTC. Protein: CASSPLATEGTQYF.

CDR3 protein: CASRPLGQANTEAFF. CDR3 in DNA: TGTGCCAGCAGACCCCTGGGGCAGGCAAACACTGAAGCTTTCTTT. J is TRBJ1-1 and V is TRBV2, with TRBD1 as a possible D gene (5 bases). Per the germline V gene, CDR1 is SNHLY and CDR2 is FYNNEI. The CDR3 runs 15 residues. V gave up 6 bases and J gave up 2 bases, with 16 bases separating them. Full variable domain (remainder filled in from reference TRBV2 and TRBJ1-1): EPEVTQTPSHQVTQMGQEVILRCVPISNHLYFYWYRQILGQKVEFLVSFYNNEISEKSEIFDDQFSVERPDGSNFTLKIRSTKLEDSAMYFCASRPLGQANTEAFFGQGTRLTVV.

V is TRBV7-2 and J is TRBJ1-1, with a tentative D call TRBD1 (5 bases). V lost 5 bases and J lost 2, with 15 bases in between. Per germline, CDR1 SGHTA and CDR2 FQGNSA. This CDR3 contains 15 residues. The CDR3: CASSTGRGSNTEAFF. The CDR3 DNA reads TGTGCCAGCAGCACCGGCCGGGGGTCCAACACTGAAGCTTTCTTT.

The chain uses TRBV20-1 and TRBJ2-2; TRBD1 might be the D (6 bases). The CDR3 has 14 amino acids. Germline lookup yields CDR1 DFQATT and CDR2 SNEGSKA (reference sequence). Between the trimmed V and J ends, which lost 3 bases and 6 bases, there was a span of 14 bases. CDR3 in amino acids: CSASNRVTAGELFF. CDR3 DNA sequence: TGCAGTGCTAGTAACAGGGTGACCGCCGGGGAGCTGTTTTTT.

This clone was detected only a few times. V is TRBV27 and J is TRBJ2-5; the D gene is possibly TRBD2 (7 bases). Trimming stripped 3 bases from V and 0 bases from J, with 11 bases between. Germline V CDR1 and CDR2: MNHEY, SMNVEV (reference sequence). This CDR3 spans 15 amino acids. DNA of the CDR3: TGTGCCAGCAGTTTTGCGGGGGCGTACCAAGAGACCCAGTACTTC. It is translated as CASSFAGAYQETQYF.

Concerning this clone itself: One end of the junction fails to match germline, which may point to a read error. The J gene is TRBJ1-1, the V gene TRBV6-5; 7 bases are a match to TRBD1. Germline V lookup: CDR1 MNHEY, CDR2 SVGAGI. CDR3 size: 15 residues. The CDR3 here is CASSLLRQGETAAFF. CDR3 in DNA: TGTGCCAGCAGTCTGTTAAGGCAGGGGGAAACTGCAGCTTTCTTT.

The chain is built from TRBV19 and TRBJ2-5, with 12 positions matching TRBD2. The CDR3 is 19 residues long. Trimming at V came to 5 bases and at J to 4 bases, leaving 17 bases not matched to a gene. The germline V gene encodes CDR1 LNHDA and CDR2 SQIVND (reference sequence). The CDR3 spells CASSATFSSGGARRETQYF. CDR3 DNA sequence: TGTGCCAGTAGTGCCACCTTTTCTAGCGGGGGGGCCCGAAGAGAGACCCAGTACTTC.

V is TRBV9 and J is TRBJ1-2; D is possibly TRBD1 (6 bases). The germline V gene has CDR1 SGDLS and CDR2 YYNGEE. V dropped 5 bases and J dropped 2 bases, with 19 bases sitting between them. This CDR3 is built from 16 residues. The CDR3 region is CASSPGATGRNYGYTF. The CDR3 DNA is TGTGCCAGCAGTCCAGGGGCTACAGGGCGAAACTATGGCTACACCTTC.

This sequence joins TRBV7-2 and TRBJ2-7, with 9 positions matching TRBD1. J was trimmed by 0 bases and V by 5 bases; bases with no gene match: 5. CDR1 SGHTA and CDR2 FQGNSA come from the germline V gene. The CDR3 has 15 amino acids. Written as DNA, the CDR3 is TGTGCCAGCAGCGTAGACAGGGGGGCCTCCTACGAGCAGTACTTC. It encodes CASSVDRGASYEQYF. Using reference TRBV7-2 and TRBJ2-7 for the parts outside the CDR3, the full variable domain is GAGVSQSPSNKVTEKGKDVELRCDPISGHTALYWYRQSLGQGLEFLIYFQGNSAPDKSGLPSDRFSAERTGGSVSTLTIQRTQQEDSAVYLCASSVDRGASYEQYFGPGTRLTVT.

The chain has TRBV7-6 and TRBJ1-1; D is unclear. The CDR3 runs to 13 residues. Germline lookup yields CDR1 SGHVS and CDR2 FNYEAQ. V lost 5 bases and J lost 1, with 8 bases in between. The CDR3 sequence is CASSPLRNTEAFF. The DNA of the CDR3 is TGTGCCAGCAGCCCCCTCCGGAACACTGAAGCTTTCTTT.

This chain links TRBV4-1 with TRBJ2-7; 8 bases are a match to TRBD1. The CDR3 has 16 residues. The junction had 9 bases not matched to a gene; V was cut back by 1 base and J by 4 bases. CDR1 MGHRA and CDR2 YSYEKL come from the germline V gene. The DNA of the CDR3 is TGCGCCAGCAGCCAAGGACGACAGGGGAGGATTTACGAGCAGTACTTC. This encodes CASSQGRQGRIYEQYF.

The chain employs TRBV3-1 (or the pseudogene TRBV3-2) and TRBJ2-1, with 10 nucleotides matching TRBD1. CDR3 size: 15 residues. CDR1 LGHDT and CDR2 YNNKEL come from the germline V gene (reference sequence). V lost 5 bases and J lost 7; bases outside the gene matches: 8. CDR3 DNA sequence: TGTGCCAGCAGCTCCGGGACAGGGGCTTGGAATGAGCAGTTCTTC. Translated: CASSSGTGAWNEQFF.

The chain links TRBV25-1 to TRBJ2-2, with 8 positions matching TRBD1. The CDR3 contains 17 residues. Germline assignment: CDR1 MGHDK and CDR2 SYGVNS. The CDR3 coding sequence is TGTCCCTACCATTCCGGGACAGGCTTCGCGAACACCGGGGAGCTGTTTTTT. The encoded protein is CPYHSGTGFANTGELFF. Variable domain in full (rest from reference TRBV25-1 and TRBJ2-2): EADIYQTPRYLVIGTGKKITLECSQTMGHDKMYWYQQDPGMELHLIHYSYGVNSTEKGDLSSESTVSRIRTEHFPLTLESARPSHTSQYLCPYHSGTGFANTGELFFGEGSRLTVL.

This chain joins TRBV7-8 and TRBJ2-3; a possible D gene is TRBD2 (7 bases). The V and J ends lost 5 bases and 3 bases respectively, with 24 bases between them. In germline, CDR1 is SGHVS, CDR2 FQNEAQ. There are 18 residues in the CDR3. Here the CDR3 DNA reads TGTGCCAGCAGCATTGGTATAATAAGGGGGGGACTTACAGATACGCAGTATTTT. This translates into CASSIGIIRGGLTDTQYF. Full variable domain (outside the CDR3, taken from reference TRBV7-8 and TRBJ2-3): GAGVSQSPRYKVAKRGQDVALRCDPISGHVSLFWYQQALGQGPEFLTYFQNEAQLDKSGLPSDRFFAERPEGSVSTLKIQRTQQEDSAVYLCASSIGIIRGGLTDTQYFGPGTRLTVL.

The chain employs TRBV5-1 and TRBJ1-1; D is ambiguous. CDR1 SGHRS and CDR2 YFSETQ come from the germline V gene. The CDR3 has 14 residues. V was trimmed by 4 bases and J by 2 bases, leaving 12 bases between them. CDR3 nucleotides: TGCGCCAGCAGCATAGACACGCGAAACACTGAAGCTTTCTTT. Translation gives CASSIDTRNTEAFF.

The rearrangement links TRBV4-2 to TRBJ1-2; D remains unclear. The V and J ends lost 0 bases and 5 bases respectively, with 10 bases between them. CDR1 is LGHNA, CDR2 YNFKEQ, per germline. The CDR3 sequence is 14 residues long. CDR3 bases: TGTGCCAGCAGCCAAGATATGGCAGGTTATGGCTACACCTTC. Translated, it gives CASSQDMAGYGYTF.

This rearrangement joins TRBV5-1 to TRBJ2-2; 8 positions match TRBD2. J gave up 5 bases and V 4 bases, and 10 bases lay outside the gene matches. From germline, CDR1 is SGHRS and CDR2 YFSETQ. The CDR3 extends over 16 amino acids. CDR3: CASSKEVAGLTGELFF. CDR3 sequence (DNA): TGCGCCAGCAGCAAAGAGGTAGCGGGACTTACCGGGGAGCTGTTTTTT.

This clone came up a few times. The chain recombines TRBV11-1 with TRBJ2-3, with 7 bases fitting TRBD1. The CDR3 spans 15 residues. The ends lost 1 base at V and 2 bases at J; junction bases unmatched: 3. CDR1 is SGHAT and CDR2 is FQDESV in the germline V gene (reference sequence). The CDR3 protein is CASSLGTGHTDTQYF. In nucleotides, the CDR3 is TGTGCCAGCAGCTTAGGGACAGGCCACACAGATACGCAGTATTTT.

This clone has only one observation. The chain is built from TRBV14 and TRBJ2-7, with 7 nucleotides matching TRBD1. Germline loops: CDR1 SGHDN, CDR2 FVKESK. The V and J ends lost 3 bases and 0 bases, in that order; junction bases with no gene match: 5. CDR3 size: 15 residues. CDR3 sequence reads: CASSHSGQRSYEQYF. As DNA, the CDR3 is TGTGCCAGCAGCCATTCGGGACAGCGCTCCTACGAGCAGTACTTC.

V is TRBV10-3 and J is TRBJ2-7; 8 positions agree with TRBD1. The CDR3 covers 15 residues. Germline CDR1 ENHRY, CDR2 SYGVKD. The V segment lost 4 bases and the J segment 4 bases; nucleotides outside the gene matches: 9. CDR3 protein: CAISAGDRGPYEQYF. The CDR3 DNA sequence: TGTGCCATCAGTGCTGGCGACAGGGGCCCATACGAGCAGTACTTC.

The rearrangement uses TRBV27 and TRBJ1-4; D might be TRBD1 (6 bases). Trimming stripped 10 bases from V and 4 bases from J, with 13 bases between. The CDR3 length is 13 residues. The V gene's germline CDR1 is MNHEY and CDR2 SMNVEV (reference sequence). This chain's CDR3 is CATRGGYNEKLFF. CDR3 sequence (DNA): TGTGCCACCAGGGGAGGGTATAATGAAAAACTGTTTTTT.

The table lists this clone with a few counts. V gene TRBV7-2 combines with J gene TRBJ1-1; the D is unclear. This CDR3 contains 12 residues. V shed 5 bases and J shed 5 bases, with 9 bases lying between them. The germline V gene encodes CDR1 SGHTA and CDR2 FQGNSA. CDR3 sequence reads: CASSPSRTEAFF. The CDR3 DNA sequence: TGTGCCAGCAGCCCCTCCAGAACTGAAGCTTTCTTT.

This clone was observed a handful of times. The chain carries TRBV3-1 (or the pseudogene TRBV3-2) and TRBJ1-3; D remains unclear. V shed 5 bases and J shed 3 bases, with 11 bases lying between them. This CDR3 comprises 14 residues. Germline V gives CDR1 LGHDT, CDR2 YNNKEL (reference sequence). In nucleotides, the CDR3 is TGTGCCAGCAGCTACACAGCGGATGGAAACACCATATATTTT. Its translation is CASSYTADGNTIYF.